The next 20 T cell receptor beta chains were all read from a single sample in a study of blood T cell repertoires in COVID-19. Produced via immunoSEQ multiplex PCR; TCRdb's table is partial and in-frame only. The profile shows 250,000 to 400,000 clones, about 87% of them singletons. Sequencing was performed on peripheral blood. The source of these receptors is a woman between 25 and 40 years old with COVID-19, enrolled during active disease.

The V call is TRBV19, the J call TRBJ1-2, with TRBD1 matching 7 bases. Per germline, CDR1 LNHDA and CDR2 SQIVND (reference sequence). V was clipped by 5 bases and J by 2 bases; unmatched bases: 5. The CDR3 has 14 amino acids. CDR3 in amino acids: CASSPDRANYGYTF. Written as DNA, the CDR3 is TGTGCCAGTAGTCCCGACAGGGCCAACTATGGCTACACCTTC.

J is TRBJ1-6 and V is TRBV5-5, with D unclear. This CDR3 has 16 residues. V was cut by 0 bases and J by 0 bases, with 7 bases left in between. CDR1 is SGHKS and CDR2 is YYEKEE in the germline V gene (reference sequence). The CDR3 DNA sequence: TGTGCCAGCAGCTTGGAAGGGAGCTCCTATAATTCACCCCTCCACTTT. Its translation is CASSLEGSSYNSPLHF.

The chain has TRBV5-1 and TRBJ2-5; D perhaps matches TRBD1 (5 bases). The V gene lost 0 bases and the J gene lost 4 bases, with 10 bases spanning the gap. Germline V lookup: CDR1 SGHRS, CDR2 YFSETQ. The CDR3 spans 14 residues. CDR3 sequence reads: CASSLEGPGETQYF. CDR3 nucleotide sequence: TGCGCCAGCAGCTTGGAGGGGCCGGGAGAGACCCAGTACTTC.

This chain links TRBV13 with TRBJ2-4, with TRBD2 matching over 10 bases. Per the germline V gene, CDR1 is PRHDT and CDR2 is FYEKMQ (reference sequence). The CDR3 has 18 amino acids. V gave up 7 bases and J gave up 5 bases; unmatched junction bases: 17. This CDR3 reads CASTQLAGNPRGQNIQYF. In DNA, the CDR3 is TGTGCCAGCACGCAACTAGCGGGGAACCCAAGGGGCCAAAACATTCAGTACTTC.

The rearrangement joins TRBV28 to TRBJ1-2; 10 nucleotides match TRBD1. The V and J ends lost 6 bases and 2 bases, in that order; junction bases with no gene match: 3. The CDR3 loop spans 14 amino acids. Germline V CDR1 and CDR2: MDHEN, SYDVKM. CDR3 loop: CASRETGGNYGYTF. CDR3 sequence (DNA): TGTGCCAGCAGGGAGACAGGGGGCAACTATGGCTACACCTTC.

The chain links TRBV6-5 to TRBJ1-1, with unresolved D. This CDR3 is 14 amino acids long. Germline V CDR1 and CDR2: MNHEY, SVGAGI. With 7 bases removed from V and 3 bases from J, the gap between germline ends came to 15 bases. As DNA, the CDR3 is TGTGCCAGCAATAAGGCGGGCAGCTACACTGAAGCTTTCTTT. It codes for CASNKAGSYTEAFF.

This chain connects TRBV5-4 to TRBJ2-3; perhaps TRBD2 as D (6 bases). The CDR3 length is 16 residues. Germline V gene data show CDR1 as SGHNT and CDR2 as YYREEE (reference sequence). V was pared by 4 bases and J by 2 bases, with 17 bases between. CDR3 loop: CASSLSRGALTDTQYF. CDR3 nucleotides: TGTGCCAGCAGCCTCTCTCGCGGGGCCCTCACAGATACGCAGTATTTT.

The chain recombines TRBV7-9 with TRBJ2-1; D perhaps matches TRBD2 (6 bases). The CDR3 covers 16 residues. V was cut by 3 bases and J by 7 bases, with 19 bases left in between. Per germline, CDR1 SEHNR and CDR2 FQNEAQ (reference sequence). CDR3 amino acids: CASSLGDSTRMNEQFF. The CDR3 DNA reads TGTGCCAGCAGCTTGGGGGACTCCACCAGAATGAATGAGCAGTTCTTC.

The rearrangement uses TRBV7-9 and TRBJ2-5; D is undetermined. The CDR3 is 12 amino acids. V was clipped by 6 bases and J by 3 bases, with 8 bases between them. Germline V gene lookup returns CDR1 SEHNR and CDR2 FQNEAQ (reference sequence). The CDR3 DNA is TGTGCCAGCAGTCAAGAGGAAGAGACCCAGTACTTC. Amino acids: CASSQEEETQYF.

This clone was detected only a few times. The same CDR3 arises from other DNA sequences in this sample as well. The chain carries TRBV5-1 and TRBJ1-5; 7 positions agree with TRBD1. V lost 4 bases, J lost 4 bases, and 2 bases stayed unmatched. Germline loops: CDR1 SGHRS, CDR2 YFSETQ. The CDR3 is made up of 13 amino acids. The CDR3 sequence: CASSPGGNQPQHF. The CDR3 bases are TGCGCCAGCAGCCCAGGGGGAAATCAGCCCCAGCATTTT.

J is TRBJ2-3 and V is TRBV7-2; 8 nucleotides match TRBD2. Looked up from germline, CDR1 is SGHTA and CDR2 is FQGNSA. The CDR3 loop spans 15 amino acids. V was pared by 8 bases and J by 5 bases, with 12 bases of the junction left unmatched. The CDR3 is CASSQTGTRGDTQYF. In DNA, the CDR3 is TGTGCCAGCTCCCAGACCGGGACTAGGGGAGATACGCAGTATTTT.

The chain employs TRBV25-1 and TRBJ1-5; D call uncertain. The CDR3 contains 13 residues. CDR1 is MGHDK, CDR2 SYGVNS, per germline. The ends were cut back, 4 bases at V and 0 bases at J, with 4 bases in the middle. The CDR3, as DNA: TGTGCCAGCAGTGGCTATAGCAATCAGCCCCAGCATTTT. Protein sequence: CASSGYSNQPQHF.

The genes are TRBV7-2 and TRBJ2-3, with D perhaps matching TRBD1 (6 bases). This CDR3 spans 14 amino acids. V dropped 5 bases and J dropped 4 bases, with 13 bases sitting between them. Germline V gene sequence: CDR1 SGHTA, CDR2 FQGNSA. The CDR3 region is CASSPSQGSDTQYF. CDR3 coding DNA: TGTGCCAGCAGCCCATCACAGGGCTCAGATACGCAGTATTTT. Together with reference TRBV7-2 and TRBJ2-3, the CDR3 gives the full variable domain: GAGVSQSPSNKVTEKGKDVELRCDPISGHTALYWYRQSLGQGLEFLIYFQGNSAPDKSGLPSDRFSAERTGGSVSTLTIQRTQQEDSAVYLCASSPSQGSDTQYFGPGTRLTVL.

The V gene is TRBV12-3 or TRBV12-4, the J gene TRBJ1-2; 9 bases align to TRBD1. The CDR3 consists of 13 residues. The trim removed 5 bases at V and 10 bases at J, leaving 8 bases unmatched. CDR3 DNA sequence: TGTGCCAGCAGTCGGGGACAGGGCTGGGACTACACCTTC. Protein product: CASSRGQGWDYTF.

The CDR3 DNA is TGTGCCAGCAGTCTTGACAGACCGAACACTGAAGCTTTCTTT. Translated: CASSLDRPNTEAFF. This chain links TRBV25-1 with TRBJ1-1; TRBD1 is a possible D gene (5 bases). Trimming took off 5 bases at V and 1 base at J, with 11 bases between the two ends. The CDR3 sequence is 14 residues long. Germline V lookup: CDR1 MGHDK, CDR2 SYGVNS.

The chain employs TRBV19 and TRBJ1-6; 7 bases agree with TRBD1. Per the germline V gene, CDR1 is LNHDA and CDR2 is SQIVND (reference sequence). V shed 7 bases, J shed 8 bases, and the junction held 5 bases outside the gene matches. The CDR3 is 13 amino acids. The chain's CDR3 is CASNPQGDSPLHF. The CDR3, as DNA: TGTGCCAGTAATCCCCAGGGGGATTCACCCCTCCACTTT. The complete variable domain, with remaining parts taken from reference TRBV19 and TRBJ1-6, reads DGGITQSPKYLFRKEGQNVTLSCEQNLNHDAMYWYRQDPGQGLRLIYYSQIVNDFQKGDIAEGYSVSREKKESFPLTVTSAQKNPTAFYLCASNPQGDSPLHFGNGTRLTVT.

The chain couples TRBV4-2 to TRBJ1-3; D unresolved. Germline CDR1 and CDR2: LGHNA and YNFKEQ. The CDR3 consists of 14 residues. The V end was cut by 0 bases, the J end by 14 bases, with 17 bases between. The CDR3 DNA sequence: TGTGCCAGCAGCCAAGATACTAGTGCTCCGGGCTTATATTTT. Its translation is CASSQDTSAPGLYF.

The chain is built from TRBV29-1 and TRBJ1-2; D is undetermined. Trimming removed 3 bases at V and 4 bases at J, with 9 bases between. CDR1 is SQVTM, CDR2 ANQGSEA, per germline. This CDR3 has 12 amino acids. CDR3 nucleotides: TGCAGCGTTGATTCAGCTAGCTATGGCTACACCTTC. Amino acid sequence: CSVDSASYGYTF. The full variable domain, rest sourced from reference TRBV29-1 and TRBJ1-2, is SAVISQKPSRDICQRGTSLTIQCQVDSQVTMMFWYRQQPGQSLTLIATANQGSEATYESGFVIDKFPISRPNLTFSTLTVSNMSPEDSSIYLCSVDSASYGYTFGSGTRLTVV.

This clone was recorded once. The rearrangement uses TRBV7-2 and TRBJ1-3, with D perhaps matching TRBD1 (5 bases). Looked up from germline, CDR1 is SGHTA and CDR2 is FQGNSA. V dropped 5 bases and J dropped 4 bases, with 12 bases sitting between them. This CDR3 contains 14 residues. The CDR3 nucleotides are TGTGCCAGCAGCACGGGCGGGGGGGGAAACACCATATATTTT. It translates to CASSTGGGGNTIYF.

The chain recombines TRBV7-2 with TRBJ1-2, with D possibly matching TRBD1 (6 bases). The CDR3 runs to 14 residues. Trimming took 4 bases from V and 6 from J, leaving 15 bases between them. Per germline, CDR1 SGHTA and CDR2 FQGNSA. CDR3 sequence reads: CASSSPRGGDGYTF. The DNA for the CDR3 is TGTGCCAGCAGCTCCCCCCGGGGGGGCGATGGCTACACCTTC. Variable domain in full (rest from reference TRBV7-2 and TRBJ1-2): GAGVSQSPSNKVTEKGKDVELRCDPISGHTALYWYRQSLGQGLEFLIYFQGNSAPDKSGLPSDRFSAERTGGSVSTLTIQRTQQEDSAVYLCASSSPRGGDGYTFGSGTRLTVV.